What follows are 10 T cell receptor beta chains derived from one specimen sequenced in a study of T cell repertoires in cytomegalovirus infection. TCRdb reanalysed the reads using MiXCR and keeps one entry per CDR3 protein. The data show some 900,000 distinct CDR3 sequences, roughly 33% seen once. Their specific antigens are unknown. Source: cultured CD8+ T cells from PBMCs, taken from culture after CMV antigen stimulation. These receptors were obtained from a human donor in good health (CMV status not recorded). Some clones in this sample may be carry-over from other donors' samples.

The chain's CDR3 is CSASLTASYEQYF. DNA of the CDR3: TGCAGTGCTAGCCTGACAGCCTCCTACGAGCAGTACTTC. The rearrangement joins TRBV20-1 to TRBJ2-7; D is perhaps TRBD1 (5 bases). V was clipped by 3 bases and J by 0 bases, with 9 bases between them. This CDR3 contains 13 residues. CDR1 and CDR2 from the germline V gene are DFQATT and SNEGSKA (reference sequence).

Remarks on this clonotype: A read error may explain this, as a much larger clone is one base away. The missing conserved phenylalanine or tryptophan at the end of this CDR3 makes a read error likely. This chain connects TRBV7-8 to TRBJ2-5; either TRBD1 or TRBD2 may supply D (6 bases each). CDR3 length: 19 amino acids. The V end lost 4 bases, the J end lost 7 bases, and 31 bases lay between the germline ends. Germline CDR1 is SGHVS and CDR2 is FQNEAQ. The CDR3 DNA follows: TGTGCCAGCAGCTCCCCCACTCTGGGGGGCCCGGACCCGGCAGGGACCCAGTACTAC. Its translation is CASSSPTLGGPDPAGTQYY.

The CDR3 DNA is TGTGCCAGCAGCCCTCAGGGACAGGGTTTCTTCGGGCAGTACTTC. This gives the protein CASSPQGQGFFGQYF. V usage is TRBV5-5 and J usage is TRBJ2-7, with TRBD1 matching 9 bases. Losses at the gene ends were 4 bases for V and 9 bases for J; bases not matched to a gene: 14. The CDR3 sequence is 15 residues long. The germline V gene has CDR1 SGHKS and CDR2 YYEKEE (reference sequence).

Here the CDR3 reads CASSPGGRGGFSLVYEQYV. The CDR3 coding sequence is TGTGCCAGCAGCCCCGGAGGGCGGGGGGGTTTCTCCCTAGTCTACGAGCAGTACGTC. V gene TRBV7-2 combines with J gene TRBJ2-7; 9 bases are a match to TRBD2. CDR1 SGHTA and CDR2 FQGNSA come from the germline V gene. This CDR3 comprises 19 residues. V shed 5 bases, J shed 3 bases, and the junction held 20 bases outside the gene matches.

This rearrangement joins TRBV6-2 or TRBV6-3 to TRBJ2-1, with 12 bases fitting TRBD2. V shed 4 bases and J 12 bases; nucleotides not matched to a gene: 16. CDR3 length: 17 amino acids. CDR1 and CDR2 from the germline V gene are MNHEY and SVGEGT. For the CDR3, the DNA is TGTGCCAGCAGTTCGCCCGGGGACCGCCTAGCGGGGGGGTGGCAGTTCTTC. This gives the protein CASSSPGDRLAGGWQFF.

The rearrangement links TRBV27 to TRBJ1-1; possibly TRBD1 for D (5 bases). CDR3 length: 15 amino acids. The ends were cut back, 8 bases at V and 1 base at J, with 17 bases in the middle. Per germline, CDR1 MNHEY and CDR2 SMNVEV (reference sequence). The CDR3 region is CASGSGDWANTEAFF. Written as DNA, the CDR3 is TGTGCCAGCGGCTCGGGGGATTGGGCGAACACTGAAGCTTTCTTT.

This clonotype was picked up a small number of times. Written as DNA, the CDR3 is TGTGCCAGCAGTTTACAGGGCCGGGGCTCCTACGAGCAGTACGTC. Translation: CASSLQGRGSYEQYV. The chain links TRBV6-6 to TRBJ2-7; D is perhaps TRBD1 (6 bases). V lost 4 bases to trimming and J lost 0 bases, with 13 bases between them. In germline, CDR1 is MNHNY, CDR2 SVGAGI (reference sequence). This CDR3 is built from 15 residues.

In its sample, this clonotype was seen a few times. V is TRBV28 and J is TRBJ2-7; no firm D call. The CDR3 is 12 residues long. CDR1 and CDR2 (germline): MDHEN, SYDVKM. V gave up 4 bases and J gave up 4 bases, with 8 bases separating them. DNA of the CDR3: TGTGCCAGCAGTTCCCCTGGGTACGAGCAGTACGTC. It specifies CASSSPGYEQYV.

This clonotype was seen only once. The CDR3 loop reads CASSGLGGTLHF. The DNA for the CDR3 is TGTGCCAGCAGCGGCCTTGGGGGGACCCTCCACTTT. The genes are TRBV27 and TRBJ1-6, with a tentative D call TRBD1 (5 bases). Between the trimmed V and J ends, which lost 6 bases and 14 bases, there was a span of 14 bases. CDR1 and CDR2 (germline): MNHEY, SMNVEV (reference sequence). The CDR3 is made up of 12 amino acids.

In its sample, this clonotype was seen many times. This chain links TRBV7-2 with TRBJ2-1; TRBD2 aligns across 10 bases. In germline, CDR1 is SGHTA, CDR2 FQGNSA. V was pared by 2 bases and J by 4 bases, with 2 bases of the junction left unmatched. There are 15 residues in the CDR3. CDR3 sequence reads: CASSLLSGGYNEQFF. The DNA for the CDR3 is TGTGCCAGCAGCTTACTTAGCGGGGGGTACAATGAGCAGTTCTTC. Filled out from reference TRBV7-2 and TRBJ2-1, the complete variable domain reads GAGVSQSPSNKVTEKGKDVELRCDPISGHTALYWYRQSLGQGLEFLIYFQGNSAPDKSGLPSDRFSAERTGGSVSTLTIQRTQQEDSAVYLCASSLLSGGYNEQFFGPGTRLTVL.